The rows below give T cell receptor beta chains drawn from one sample of a study of shared clonotypes between healthy human individuals. The protocol was immunoSEQ multiplex PCR, while the TCRdb copy is restricted to in-frame clones and leaves out a portion. The profile shows around 580,000 clones, roughly 98% of them singletons. The sample was naive CD8+ T cells sorted from blood. These receptors all stem from a man aged 25-45 years in good health. Each CDR3 is given with its conserved first and last residue. The order of the fields is clone size, D gene, J gene, V gene, CDR3 protein, CDR3 DNA. D genes are given only for firm matches. Clone size is not always given. Where it is, it says once, few, many or a class for expanded clones.

abundance: -; d_gene: -; j_gene: TRBJ1-2; v_gene: TRBV29-1; CDR3aa: CSVVSATGGLAVYGYTF; CDR3nt: TGCAGCGTTGTTTCTGCGACAGGTGGTCTCGCAGTCTATGGCTACACCTTC
abundance: -; d_gene: -; j_gene: TRBJ2-7; v_gene: TRBV11-2; CDR3aa: CASSTNDYEQYF; CDR3nt: TGTGCCAGCAGCACCAACGACTACGAGCAGTACTTC
abundance: -; d_gene: -; j_gene: TRBJ2-7; v_gene: TRBV4-1; CDR3aa: CASSQDRQPAYEQYF; CDR3nt: TGCGCCAGCAGCCAAGACAGACAGCCCGCCTACGAGCAGTACTTC
abundance: -; d_gene: -; j_gene: TRBJ1-4; v_gene: TRBV27; CDR3aa: CASSVNSNEKLFF; CDR3nt: TGTGCCAGCAGTGTGAACAGTAATGAAAAACTGTTTTTT
abundance: -; d_gene: -; j_gene: TRBJ1-1; v_gene: TRBV25-1; CDR3aa: CASSEHPGAEAFF; CDR3nt: TGTGCCAGCAGTGAGCACCCGGGCGCTGAAGCTTTCTTT
abundance: once; d_gene: -; j_gene: TRBJ2-3; v_gene: TRBV28; CDR3aa: CASSPGGGFTDTQYF; CDR3nt: TGTGCCAGCAGTCCCGGCGGGGGCTTTACAGATACGCAGTATTTT
abundance: once; d_gene: -; j_gene: TRBJ1-2; v_gene: TRBV19; CDR3aa: CASSIEDHYGYTF; CDR3nt: TGTGCCAGTAGTATAGAGGATCACTATGGCTACACCTTC
abundance: -; d_gene: TRBD1; j_gene: TRBJ2-7; v_gene: TRBV4-2; CDR3aa: CASSPNTGVFYEQYF; CDR3nt: TGTGCCAGCAGCCCGAATACAGGGGTTTTCTACGAGCAGTACTTC
abundance: -; d_gene: -; j_gene: TRBJ2-7; v_gene: TRBV7-9; CDR3aa: CASSYLTGTWRDEQYF; CDR3nt: TGTGCCAGCAGCTACCTGACAGGGACATGGAGGGACGAGCAGTACTTC
abundance: -; d_gene: TRBD1; j_gene: TRBJ2-2; v_gene: TRBV11-3; CDR3aa: CASSLRTGIGELFF; CDR3nt: TGTGCCAGCAGCTTAAGGACAGGTATCGGGGAGCTGTTTTTT
abundance: -; d_gene: -; j_gene: TRBJ2-2; v_gene: TRBV7-8; CDR3aa: CASSFFQQRNTGELFF; CDR3nt: TGTGCCAGCAGCTTTTTCCAGCAGCGAAACACCGGGGAGCTGTTTTTT
abundance: -; d_gene: -; j_gene: TRBJ2-1; v_gene: TRBV29-1; CDR3aa: CSVEEDSYEQFF; CDR3nt: TGCAGCGTTGAAGAGGACTCTTATGAGCAGTTCTTC
abundance: -; d_gene: -; j_gene: TRBJ1-4; v_gene: TRBV10-3; CDR3aa: CAIRRDVGEKLFF; CDR3nt: TGTGCCATCAGGAGAGACGTTGGTGAAAAACTGTTTTTT
abundance: -; d_gene: -; j_gene: TRBJ2-6; v_gene: TRBV28; CDR3aa: CASSLPHFSGANVLTF; CDR3nt: TGTGCCAGCAGTTTACCCCACTTCTCTGGGGCCAACGTCCTGACTTTC
abundance: -; d_gene: -; j_gene: TRBJ2-3; v_gene: TRBV18; CDR3aa: CASSTDTQYF; CDR3nt: TGTGCCAGTAGCACAGATACGCAGTATTTT